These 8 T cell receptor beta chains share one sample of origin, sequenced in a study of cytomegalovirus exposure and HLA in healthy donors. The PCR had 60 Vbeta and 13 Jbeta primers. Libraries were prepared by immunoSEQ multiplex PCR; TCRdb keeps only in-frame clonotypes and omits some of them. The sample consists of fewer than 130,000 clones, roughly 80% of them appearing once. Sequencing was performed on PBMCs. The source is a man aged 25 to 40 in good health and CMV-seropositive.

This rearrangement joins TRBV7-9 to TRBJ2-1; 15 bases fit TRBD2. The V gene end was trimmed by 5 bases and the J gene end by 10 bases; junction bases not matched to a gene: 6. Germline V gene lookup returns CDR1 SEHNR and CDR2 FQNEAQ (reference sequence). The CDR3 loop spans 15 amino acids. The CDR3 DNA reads TGTGCCAGCAGCCTTGGACTAGCGGGGGGGGACGAGCAGTTCTTC. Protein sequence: CASSLGLAGGDEQFF.

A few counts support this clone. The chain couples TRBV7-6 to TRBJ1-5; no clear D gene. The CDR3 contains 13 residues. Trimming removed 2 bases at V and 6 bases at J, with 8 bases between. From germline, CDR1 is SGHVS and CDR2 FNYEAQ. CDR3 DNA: TGTGCCAGCAGCTTAATTCGGGGTCAGCCCCAGCATTTT. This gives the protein CASSLIRGQPQHF.

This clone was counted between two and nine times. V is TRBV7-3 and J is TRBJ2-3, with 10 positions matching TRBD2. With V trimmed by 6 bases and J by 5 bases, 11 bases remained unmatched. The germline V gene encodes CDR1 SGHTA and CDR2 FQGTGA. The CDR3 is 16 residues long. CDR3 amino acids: CASSMYLAGVIDTQYF. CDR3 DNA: TGTGCCAGCAGTATGTACCTAGCGGGGGTGATAGATACGCAGTATTTT.

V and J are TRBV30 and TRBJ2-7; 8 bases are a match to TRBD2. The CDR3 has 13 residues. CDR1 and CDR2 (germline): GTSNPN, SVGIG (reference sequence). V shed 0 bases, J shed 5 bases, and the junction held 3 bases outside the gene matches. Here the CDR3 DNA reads TGTGCCTGGAGTGTGGGACTAGACAACGAGCAGTACTTC. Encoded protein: CAWSVGLDNEQYF.

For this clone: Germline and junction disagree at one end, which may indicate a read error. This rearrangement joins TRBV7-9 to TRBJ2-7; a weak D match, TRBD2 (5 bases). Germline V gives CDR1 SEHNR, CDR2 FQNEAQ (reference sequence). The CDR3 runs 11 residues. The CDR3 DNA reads TGTTCCAGCAGCTTAGACTACCAGCAGTACTTC. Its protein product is CSSSLDYQQYF.

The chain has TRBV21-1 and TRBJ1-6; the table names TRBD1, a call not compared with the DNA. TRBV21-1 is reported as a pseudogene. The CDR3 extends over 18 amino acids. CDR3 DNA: TGTGCCAGCAGATCCGGGACAGGGGGATCCCCGTTTGGTTCACCCCTCCACTTT. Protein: CASRSGTGGSPFGSPLHF.

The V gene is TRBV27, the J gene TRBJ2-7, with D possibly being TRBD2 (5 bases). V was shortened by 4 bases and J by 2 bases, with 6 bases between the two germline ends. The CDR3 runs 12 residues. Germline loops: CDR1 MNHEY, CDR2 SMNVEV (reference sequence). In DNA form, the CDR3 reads TGTGCCAGCAGTTCCGGGGCCTACGAGCAGTACTTC. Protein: CASSSGAYEQYF.

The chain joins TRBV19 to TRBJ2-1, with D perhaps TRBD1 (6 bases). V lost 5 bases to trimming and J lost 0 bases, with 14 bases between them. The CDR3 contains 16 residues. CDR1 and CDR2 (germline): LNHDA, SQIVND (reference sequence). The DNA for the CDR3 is TGTGCCAGTAGTTTAATACAGGGTTTCTCCTACAATGAGCAGTTCTTC. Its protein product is CASSLIQGFSYNEQFF.